The T cell receptor beta chain under discussion was sequenced for a study of neurological immune-mediated disorders. Study at large: Of the approximately 34 patients with multiple sclerosis, roughly 30 had relapsing-remitting MS, whereas the remaining 3 had secondary progressive MS. General study results and limits: According to phylogenetic grouping, one related-CDR3 cluster, a possible signature, contained the repertoires of 18 of 34 multiple sclerosis patients. The greatest TCR clonal expansion appeared in HTLV-1-associated myelopathy and the smallest, falling below healthy controls, in multiple sclerosis.

TCRdb re-derived calls from the 5' RACE reads in MiXCR, one entry per CDR3 protein. The data contain 50,000 to 60,000 distinct CDR3 sequences, around 3.8% of them singletons. This clonotype was recorded at least ten times. Its specificity is not known. The sorted libraries took 850,000 to 1,000,000 CD4+ or CD8+ T cells. This CDR3 spans 13 amino acids. V dropped 3 bases and J dropped 12 bases, with 15 bases sitting between them. The germline CDR1 and CDR2 sequences are MGHDK and SYGVNS. The source material was CD4+ T cells from blood. This receptor was identified in a woman aged 40 to 50 with multiple sclerosis. The chain is built from TRBV25-1 and TRBJ1-3, with D possibly TRBD1 on 5 matching bases. The CDR3 spells CASSEGGAVGIYF. The CDR3, as DNA: TGTGCCAGCAGTGAGGGCGGGGCGGTTGGCATATATTTT.